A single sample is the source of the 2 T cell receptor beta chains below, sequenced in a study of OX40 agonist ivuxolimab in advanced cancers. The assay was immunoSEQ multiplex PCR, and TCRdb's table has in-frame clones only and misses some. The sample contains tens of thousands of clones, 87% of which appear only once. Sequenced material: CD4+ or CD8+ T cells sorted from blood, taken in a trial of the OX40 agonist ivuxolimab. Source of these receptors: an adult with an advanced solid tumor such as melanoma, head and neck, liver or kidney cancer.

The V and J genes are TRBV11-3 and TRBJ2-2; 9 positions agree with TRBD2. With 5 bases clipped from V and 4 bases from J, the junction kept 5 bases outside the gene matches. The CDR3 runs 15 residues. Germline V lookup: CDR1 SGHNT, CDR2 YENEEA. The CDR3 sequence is CASSPISGSTGELFF. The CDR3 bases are TGTGCCAGCAGCCCTATTAGCGGGAGCACCGGGGAGCTGTTTTTT.

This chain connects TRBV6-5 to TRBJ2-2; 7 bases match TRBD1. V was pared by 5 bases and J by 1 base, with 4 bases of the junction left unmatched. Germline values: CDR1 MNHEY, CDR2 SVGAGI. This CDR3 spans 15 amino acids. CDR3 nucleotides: TGTGCCAGCAGTAGGGGGACAGAGAACACCGGGGAGCTGTTTTTT. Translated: CASSRGTENTGELFF.